This note documents a single T cell receptor beta chain sequence. This sample was included in a study of cytomegalovirus exposure and HLA in healthy donors. The study ran its PCR with 60 Vbeta and 13 Jbeta primers. TCRdb's table, derived via immunoSEQ multiplex PCR, lists solely in-frame clones and lacks some. The table for this sample gives under 100,000 clones. The germline gives CDR1 ENHRY, CDR2 SYGVKD. Trimming removed 5 bases from V and 7 bases from J; junction bases left unmatched: 17. This CDR3 comprises 17 residues. Sequencing input: PBMCs. This chain uses TRBV10-3 with TRBJ2-1, with TRBD1 matching over 7 bases. This clonotype was obtained from a young woman in good health and CMV-seronegative. The DNA for the CDR3 is TGTGCCATCAGTCCCTTAGGGGGCGCGGGTCAGGGGAATGAGCAGTTCTTC. Translating gives CAISPLGGAGQGNEQFF.